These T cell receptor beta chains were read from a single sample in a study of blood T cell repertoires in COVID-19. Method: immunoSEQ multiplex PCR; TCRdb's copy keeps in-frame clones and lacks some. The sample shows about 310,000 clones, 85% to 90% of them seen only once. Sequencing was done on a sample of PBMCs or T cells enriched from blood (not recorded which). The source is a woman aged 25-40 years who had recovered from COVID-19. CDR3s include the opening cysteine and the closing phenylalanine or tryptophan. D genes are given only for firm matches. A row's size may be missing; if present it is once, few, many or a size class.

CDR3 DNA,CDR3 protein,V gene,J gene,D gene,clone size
TGTGCTAGCCAACCTAATCTCCGGGACTTGTTTTACAATGAGCAGTTCTTC,CASQPNLRDLFYNEQFF,TRBV4-2,TRBJ2-1,-,-
TGTGCCAGTAAGGGACAGGGAGACGAGCAGTACTTC,CASKGQGDEQYF,TRBV2,TRBJ2-7,TRBD1,-
TGTGCCAGCAGTGCCAGGGGACGGTGGGGCACAGATACGCAGTATTTT,CASSARGRWGTDTQYF,TRBV6-1,TRBJ2-3,-,-
TGTGCCTGGAGTCCGCGGGTAGCGGGAGGGCCGCTGAGGAATGAGCAGTTCTTC,CAWSPRVAGGPLRNEQFF,TRBV30,TRBJ2-1,TRBD2,-
TGTGCCACCAGCAGAGACGACTATGGCTACACCTTC,CATSRDDYGYTF,TRBV15,TRBJ1-2,-,-
TGTGCCATCAGTGAGTCGGCGGTAGCGGGAGTGACAGATACGCAGTATTTT,CAISESAVAGVTDTQYF,TRBV10-3,TRBJ2-3,TRBD2,-
TGTGCCAGCAGTGAGTCCGCTCCCGAGGGGACCCAGTACTTC,CASSESAPEGTQYF,TRBV2,TRBJ2-5,-,-
TGTGCCAGTCGCCAGGGGACTAGCGGGGAGCTGTTTTTT,CASRQGTSGELFF,TRBV7-9,TRBJ2-2,TRBD2,-
TGTGCCAGCAGTTCCCAGGGGACCTACGAGCAGTACTTC,CASSSQGTYEQYF,TRBV2,TRBJ2-7,-,-
TGTGCCAGTAGCAATATAGCGACCAACTACAATGAGCAGTTCTTC,CASSNIATNYNEQFF,TRBV19,TRBJ2-1,-,few
TGCGCCAGCAGCCAGGACTGGAGGGCGATTTCCGAGCAGTACTTC,CASSQDWRAISEQYF,TRBV4-1,TRBJ2-7,-,-
TGTGCCAGCAGCCCTCGACAGACGATACTCTACGAGCAGTACTTC,CASSPRQTILYEQYF,TRBV3-1/TRBV3-2,TRBJ2-7,-,-
TGCGCCAGCAGCTTAACACTGATTATGGGGGAGGTTACAGATACGCAGTATTTT,CASSLTLIMGEVTDTQYF,TRBV5-1,TRBJ2-3,-,-
TGTGCCAGCAGCTTTCTGCGGGGGAACACCGGGGAGCTGTTTTTT,CASSFLRGNTGELFF,TRBV11-2,TRBJ2-2,-,-
TGTGCCAGCAGCGACCGTCCGGGACAGACCTTCCAAGAGACCCAGTACTTC,CASSDRPGQTFQETQYF,TRBV9,TRBJ2-5,TRBD1,-
TGCAGCGCTATACAGGGGGGGGAAAAACTGTTTTTT,CSAIQGGEKLFF,TRBV29-1,TRBJ1-4,TRBD1,-
TGTGCCTCCCAGGTGGCGGGCGTAAACACTGAAGCTTTCTTT,CASQVAGVNTEAFF,TRBV19,TRBJ1-1,-,-
TGTGCCAGCACCGCGGGACAGAAGGAGACCCAGTACTTC,CASTAGQKETQYF,TRBV7-9,TRBJ2-5,-,-
TGTGCCAGCAGCTTGGAGGGAGGGGCCACTGAAGCTTTCTTT,CASSLEGGATEAFF,TRBV5-8,TRBJ1-1,-,-
TGTGCCAGCAGCCCCACTAGCGGACCCTACAATGAGCAGTTCTTC,CASSPTSGPYNEQFF,TRBV14,TRBJ2-1,TRBD2,-
TGTGCCAGCAGCCGACAGGAGGATAATTCACCCCTCCACTTT,CASSRQEDNSPLHF,TRBV4-2,TRBJ1-6,-,-
TGTGCCACCAGCAGAGACCTCTATATTAGCGGTATCTCCTACGAGCAGTACTTC,CATSRDLYISGISYEQYF,TRBV15,TRBJ2-7,-,-
TGTGCCAGCAGCACCTCTGGACAGGGCCTCGCGGGGACCCAGTACTTC,CASSTSGQGLAGTQYF,TRBV13,TRBJ2-5,TRBD1,-
TGTGCCAGCAGCCCCCTTGGGACAGGGTCTCGGCGAGACTATGGCTACACCTTC,CASSPLGTGSRRDYGYTF,TRBV14,TRBJ1-2,TRBD1,-
TGTGCCAGCAGCTTTCCGGGAGATTCACCCCTCCACTTT,CASSFPGDSPLHF,TRBV5-5,TRBJ1-6,-,-
TGCGCCAGCAGCGAAACCGTCCAGGGCACCGGGGAGCTGTTTTTT,CASSETVQGTGELFF,TRBV5-1,TRBJ2-2,-,-
TGCGCCAGCAGCCAAGGGGGTAGCGGGTCCTACAATGAGCAGTTCTTC,CASSQGGSGSYNEQFF,TRBV4-3,TRBJ2-1,TRBD2,-
TGCGCCAGCAGCTCCCGGACAGGGGGCTCGAGAAGTCGCGGCTACACCTTC,CASSSRTGGSRSRGYTF,TRBV5-1,TRBJ1-2,TRBD1,-
TGTGCCAGCAGCTTAGGGACACTAGCGGGTTTAAACACCGGGGAGCTGTTTTTT,CASSLGTLAGLNTGELFF,TRBV7-8,TRBJ2-2,TRBD2,once
TGTGCCAGCAACCCACAGGGACTAGCGGGAGGGCACAATGAGCAGTTCTTC,CASNPQGLAGGHNEQFF,TRBV6-2/TRBV6-3,TRBJ2-1,TRBD2,-
TGTGCCAGCGGGGCCCGGGACAGGGTAACCAACTCTGGAAACACCATATATTTT,CASGARDRVTNSGNTIYF,TRBV21-1,TRBJ1-3,-,-
TGCGCCAGCAGCCAAGATCCGGGGACTTCGTTCTATCACTTC,CASSQDPGTSFYHF,TRBV4-1,TRBJ1-2,-,-
TGTGCCAGCAGCTTAGGGGGGGGAGTAGATACGCAGTATTTT,CASSLGGGVDTQYF,TRBV7-2,TRBJ2-3,TRBD2,-
TGTGCCAGCAGTTACTCCCGGACTACCCCACTCGAGCAGTACTTC,CASSYSRTTPLEQYF,TRBV6-5,TRBJ2-7,-,-
TGTGCCAGCGACAGGGTGGGAGATACGCAGTATTTT,CASDRVGDTQYF,TRBV2,TRBJ2-3,TRBD1,-
TGCGCCAGCAGCCATCCCGGGACAGGAGGAGAAGGCGGTGAAGCTTTCTTT,CASSHPGTGGEGGEAFF,TRBV4-1,TRBJ1-1,TRBD1,once
TGTGCCAGCAGCTTAGGCCCCTTTGGGAGTTCAGGCTACACCTTC,CASSLGPFGSSGYTF,TRBV7-8,TRBJ1-2,-,few
TGTGCCAGCAGCGTAGGGAGCGGAAAAGAGACCCAGTACTTC,CASSVGSGKETQYF,TRBV9,TRBJ2-5,-,-
TGTGCCAGCCGGGGGGGTACCAATGAAGCTTTCTTT,CASRGGTNEAFF,TRBV9,TRBJ1-1,-,-
TGTGCCAGCAGTCCCATTCAGACAGGAACAACTGAAGCTTTCTTT,CASSPIQTGTTEAFF,TRBV27,TRBJ1-1,-,-
TGTGCCACCAGAGACAGCGGCAATCAGCCCCAGCATTTT,CATRDSGNQPQHF,TRBV15,TRBJ1-5,-,-
TGTGCCAGCAGCCAAGGGGAGGGACTAGCGATTTACGAGCAGTACTTC,CASSQGEGLAIYEQYF,TRBV3-1/TRBV3-2,TRBJ2-7,TRBD2,-
TGTGCCAGCAGCTCCCTGGAGGGCAGGCGAGGATATAATTCACCCCTCCACTTT,CASSSLEGRRGYNSPLHF,TRBV7-9,TRBJ1-6,-,-
TGTGCCAGTAGTACCTCGGCAGGTCACCATGGCTACACCTTC,CASSTSAGHHGYTF,TRBV19,TRBJ1-2,-,-
TGTGCCAGCAGCTCCAATCTACCCTATGGCTACACCTTC,CASSSNLPYGYTF,TRBV13,TRBJ1-2,-,-
TGTGCCATCAGTGAGATTGGAGGGTATGAGCAGTTCTTC,CAISEIGGYEQFF,TRBV10-3,TRBJ2-1,-,-
TGTGCCAGCACCTGGGACAGGGAATTAGAGACCCAGTACTTC,CASTWDRELETQYF,TRBV6-5,TRBJ2-5,TRBD1,-
TGCGCCAGCAGCCAGAGGGGGCTAAATAATTCACCCCTCCACTTT,CASSQRGLNNSPLHF,TRBV4-1,TRBJ1-6,TRBD1,-
TGTGCCAGCAGCCCTCGGTCATTTACCGGGGAGCTGTTTTTT,CASSPRSFTGELFF,TRBV7-3,TRBJ2-2,-,once
TGTGCCAGCAGCCATTTGGCGGGAGGGGTGTGGGAGACCCAGTACTTC,CASSHLAGGVWETQYF,TRBV5-5,TRBJ2-5,TRBD2,once
TGTGCCAGCAGTTACTCGAGTCCAGCACAGTATGGCTACACCTTC,CASSYSSPAQYGYTF,TRBV6-5,TRBJ1-2,-,once